The 20 T cell receptor beta chains reported below all come from one sample, sequenced in a study of T cell responses to AZD1222 COVID-19 vaccine. The data were produced by immunoSEQ multiplex PCR, yet TCRdb's version contains in-frame clones alone and is incomplete. The sample carries approximately 150,000 clones, 90% to 95% recorded once. Sequenced material: peripheral blood, taken after recovery from COVID-19. The receptors were sampled from an adult who had recovered from COVID-19.

The chain couples TRBV28 to TRBJ1-6; unclear D gene. V was trimmed by 2 bases and J by 14 bases, leaving 13 bases between them. CDR3 length: 13 residues. CDR1 is MDHEN, CDR2 SYDVKM, per germline. The DNA of the CDR3 is TGTGCCAGCAGTTTACCCCCCGGTTCCGCCCTCCACTTT. Translation: CASSLPPGSALHF.

This CDR3 reads CASSQASGRANTGELFF. The CDR3 DNA follows: TGTGCCAGCAGCCAAGCTAGCGGGAGGGCGAACACCGGGGAGCTGTTTTTT. The chain carries TRBV3-1 (or the pseudogene TRBV3-2) and TRBJ2-2, with 12 nucleotides matching TRBD2. Trimming took 1 base from V and 0 from J; bases not matched to a gene: 0. The CDR3 extends over 17 amino acids. Germline loops: CDR1 LGHDT, CDR2 YNNKEL (reference sequence).

The rearrangement uses TRBV3-1 (or the pseudogene TRBV3-2) and TRBJ2-3, with D possibly matching TRBD2 (6 bases). Trimming removed 2 bases from V and 0 bases from J, with 9 bases in between. The CDR3 is 15 residues long. Germline CDR1 LGHDT, CDR2 YNNKEL (reference sequence). Here the CDR3 reads CASSQRGLSTDTQYF. The DNA of the CDR3 is TGTGCCAGCAGCCAAAGGGGACTTAGCACAGATACGCAGTATTTT.

The chain links TRBV19 to TRBJ2-7, with a weak D call TRBD2 (6 bases). Germline CDR1 is LNHDA and CDR2 is SQIVND (reference sequence). The CDR3 has 16 residues. The V gene lost 1 base and the J gene lost 1 base, with 14 bases spanning the gap. The DNA for the CDR3 is TGTGCCAGTAGTATAGCGGAGGGTACGATGTCCTACGAGCAGTACTTC. Translation gives CASSIAEGTMSYEQYF.

The chain carries TRBV11-2 and TRBJ2-7; 9 nucleotides align to TRBD2. The J segment lost 2 bases and the V segment lost 3 bases, leaving 11 bases of the junction unmatched. CDR1 SGHAT and CDR2 FQNNGV come from the germline V gene. The CDR3 totals 17 residues. The CDR3, as DNA: TGTGCCAGCAGCTTCGTAATAGCGGGAGCTCCAACCTACGAGCAGTACTTC. Encoded protein: CASSFVIAGAPTYEQYF.

This chain joins TRBV28 and TRBJ2-6, with D possibly matching TRBD1 (5 bases). V was trimmed by 8 bases and J by 0 bases, leaving 20 bases between them. The germline V gene encodes CDR1 MDHEN and CDR2 SYDVKM. The CDR3 is 18 amino acids. The CDR3 loop is CASGGRAHLLSGANVLTF. DNA of the CDR3: TGTGCCAGCGGTGGCAGGGCCCATCTCCTCTCTGGGGCCAACGTCCTGACTTTC.

The V and J genes are TRBV7-9 and TRBJ2-7; 8 bases line up with TRBD2. CDR3 length equals 14 residues. Germline values: CDR1 SEHNR, CDR2 FQNEAQ (reference sequence). Trimming at V came to 4 bases and at J to 3 bases, leaving 5 bases not matched to a gene. CDR3 DNA: TGTGCCAGCAGCTCGGGACTAGGGGTCTACGAGCAGTACTTC. This translates into CASSSGLGVYEQYF.

This clone appeared a single time. The chain employs TRBV5-8 and TRBJ2-7, with 7 bases that match TRBD1. Germline-derived CDR1 and CDR2 are SGHTS and YDEGEE. V was clipped by 5 bases and J by 2 bases; unmatched bases: 4. The CDR3 spans 13 residues. CDR3 in DNA: TGTGCCAGCAGGACAGGGCCCACCTACGAGCAGTACTTC. It is translated as CASRTGPTYEQYF.

This clone was seen a handful of times. This rearrangement joins TRBV25-1 to TRBJ1-1; D is possibly TRBD1 (6 bases). The germline V gene has CDR1 MGHDK and CDR2 SYGVNS. Between the trimmed V and J ends, which lost 8 bases and 5 bases, there was a span of 18 bases. The CDR3 loop spans 14 amino acids. For the CDR3, the DNA is TGTGCCAGCCTCCCCCGGGGGGCTGAGACTGAAGCTTTCTTT. It translates to CASLPRGAETEAFF.

This chain uses TRBV10-3 with TRBJ2-5; possibly TRBD2 for D (6 bases). The CDR3 is 13 residues long. Deletions cut 8 bases from V and 5 bases from J, with 15 bases between. Germline CDR1 and CDR2: ENHRY and SYGVKD. CDR3 in DNA: TGTGCCATCGGGGGGAGTAACAAGGAGACCCAGTACTTC. This codes for CAIGGSNKETQYF.

Remarks on this clone: The identical CDR3 is also encoded by other nucleotide sequences in the sample. The chain joins TRBV27 to TRBJ2-7, with a tentative D call TRBD1 (6 bases). CDR1 is MNHEY and CDR2 is SMNVEV in the germline V gene (reference sequence). The V and J ends lost 3 bases and 2 bases respectively, with 8 bases between them. CDR3 length: 13 residues. The CDR3 protein is CASSFPGAYEQYF. The CDR3 region has the DNA TGTGCCAGCAGTTTTCCAGGGGCCTACGAGCAGTACTTC.

The chain combines TRBV3-1 (or the pseudogene TRBV3-2) with TRBJ2-2; 9 positions agree with TRBD1. Germline V gene lookup returns CDR1 LGHDT and CDR2 YNNKEL (reference sequence). The CDR3 length is 17 residues. The junction had 8 bases not matched to a gene; V was cut back by 1 base and J by 5 bases. The CDR3 sequence is CASSQGLQGARTGELFF. In nucleotides, the CDR3 is TGTGCCAGCAGCCAAGGGCTACAGGGGGCGCGAACCGGGGAGCTGTTTTTT.

V and J are TRBV29-1 and TRBJ2-2; D is tentatively TRBD1 or TRBD2 (5 bases each). Germline V gene data show CDR1 as SQVTM and CDR2 as ANQGSEA. The length of the CDR3 is 14 residues. Trimming removed 8 bases at V and 1 base at J, with 14 bases between. The CDR3 nucleotides read TGCAGCATCCGACAGAGGGGGAACACCGGGGAGCTGTTTTTT. Residues: CSIRQRGNTGELFF.

J is TRBJ2-1 and V is TRBV5-1, with 9 bases lining up with TRBD2. Germline V gives CDR1 SGHRS, CDR2 YFSETQ. The J segment lost 0 bases and the V segment lost 0 bases, leaving 10 bases of the junction unmatched. This CDR3 comprises 19 residues. As DNA, the CDR3 is TGCGCCAGCAGCTTGGAAGCGGGAGGTCAACCCAGCTCCTACAATGAGCAGTTCTTC. Amino acid sequence: CASSLEAGGQPSSYNEQFF.

The chain employs TRBV5-5 and TRBJ1-3; no clear D gene. CDR3 size: 17 residues. Trimming left V 0 bases short and J 4 bases short, with 17 bases between. CDR1 SGHKS and CDR2 YYEKEE come from the germline V gene (reference sequence). CDR3 sequence: CASSLVRLEGAGNTIYF. CDR3 coding DNA: TGTGCCAGCAGCTTGGTACGGTTGGAGGGTGCGGGAAACACCATATATTTT.

The chain recombines TRBV7-9 with TRBJ2-3; TRBD2 aligns across 8 bases. Germline CDR1 is SEHNR and CDR2 is FQNEAQ (reference sequence). Losses at the gene ends were 5 bases for V and 2 bases for J; bases not matched to a gene: 6. The CDR3 has 15 residues. CDR3 loop: CASSERGGHTDTQYF. CDR3 DNA: TGTGCCAGCAGCGAACGGGGGGGACACACAGATACGCAGTATTTT.

The genes are TRBV5-4 and TRBJ1-4, with D unclear. The V gene's germline CDR1 is SGHNT and CDR2 YYREEE (reference sequence). The CDR3 contains 12 residues. Trimming removed 4 bases from V and 11 bases from J, with 12 bases in between. CDR3 loop: CASSPIGGKLFF. The DNA of the CDR3 is TGTGCCAGCAGCCCAATAGGTGGTAAACTGTTTTTT.

V usage is TRBV2 and J usage is TRBJ2-3; TRBD2 agrees at 10 bases. Germline values: CDR1 SNHLY, CDR2 FYNNEI. V gave up 5 bases and J gave up 5 bases; unmatched junction bases: 10. This CDR3 has 16 amino acids. Here the CDR3 reads CASSFLAGEVGDTQYF. CDR3 nucleotides: TGTGCCAGCAGTTTCCTAGCGGGAGAGGTGGGAGATACGCAGTATTTT.

The chain has TRBV28 and TRBJ2-7; D is uncertain. The germline V gene has CDR1 MDHEN and CDR2 SYDVKM. The V end lost 8 bases, the J end lost 0 bases, and 8 bases lay between the germline ends. The CDR3 is 12 amino acids. DNA of the CDR3: TGTGCCAGCGGAGAGAGCTCCTACGAGCAGTACTTC. It encodes CASGESSYEQYF.

This clone has only one observation. V gene TRBV3-1 (or the pseudogene TRBV3-2) combines with J gene TRBJ1-1; D call uncertain. Germline CDR1 LGHDT, CDR2 YNNKEL (reference sequence). With 3 bases removed from V and 2 bases from J, the gap between germline ends came to 16 bases. The CDR3 spans 16 residues. CDR3 sequence: CASSHRTVFSNTEAFF. CDR3 DNA sequence: TGTGCCAGCAGCCATCGCACAGTTTTTAGCAACACTGAAGCTTTCTTT.